This T cell receptor beta chain was sequenced during a study of T-cell memory formation after mild COVID-19. CDR1 and CDR2 from the germline V gene are LGHDT and YNNKEL (reference sequence). This CDR3 is 12 amino acids long. V was clipped by 3 bases and J by 7 bases, with 6 bases between them. 5'RACE with constant-segment primers built TCRalpha and TCRbeta cDNA libraries with UMIs. TCRdb re-called the 5' RACE reads with MiXCR, one entry per CDR3 protein. The sample yields about 240,000 distinct CDR3 sequences, around 10% seen once. The receptor comes from a man between 18 and 35 years old who had mild COVID-19 (a few samples of this study predate the infection). Cell type and time point are not known. The sample comprised PBMCs or a T cell subset sorted from them (not recorded which). V gene TRBV3-1 combines with J gene TRBJ2-2; D gene uncertain. The CDR3: CASSQAGGELFF. For the CDR3, the DNA is TGTGCCAGCAGCCAGGCAGGCGGGGAGCTGTTTTTT.